The entry below gives a single T cell receptor beta chain sequence along with its context. The table came from immunoSEQ multiplex PCR; TCRdb's copy has only in-frame clones and leaves some out. The sample includes around 510,000 clones, roughly 95% seen only once; the top ten take 0.05% to 0.07%. This entry belongs to a study of shared clonotypes between healthy human individuals. Study overall: The composition of the donors was a couple of women and a few men aged 18 to 49.

V lost 4 bases to trimming and J lost 1 base; unmatched junction nucleotides: 7. The CDR3 loop spans 16 amino acids. The V gene's germline CDR1 is SGDLS and CDR2 YYNGEE. The V and J genes are TRBV9 and TRBJ2-1; TRBD2 matches at 8 bases. Sequencing was carried out using naive CD4+ T cells sorted from blood. Subset meaning: CD45RA+ positively selected. This sequence originates from a woman in her thirties in good health. CDR3: CASSLTSGRSYNEQFF. The CDR3 region has the DNA TGTGCCAGCAGCCTAACTAGCGGACGATCCTACAATGAGCAGTTCTTC.